This TCR beta chain comes out of a study of shared clonotypes between healthy human individuals. This CDR3 is built from 11 residues. CDR1 and CDR2 (germline): DFQATT, SNEGSKA (reference sequence). Trimming took 5 bases from V and 9 from J; bases not matched to a gene: 4. Only in-frame clones appear in the TCRdb table, and some are missing; sequencing was by immunoSEQ multiplex PCR. The sample includes millions of clones, approximately 93% of them seen just once. The sequenced material came from naive CD4+ T cells from PBMCs. Subset here: CD45RA+ positively selected. This rearrangement joins TRBV20-1 to TRBJ2-5; 9 positions match TRBD1. This clonotype originated in a man aged 18 to 29 in good health. Some clones in this sample may be carry-over from other donors' samples. The CDR3 sequence is CSAGTGYSQYF. In DNA form, the CDR3 reads TGCAGTGCTGGGACAGGGTACTCCCAGTACTTC.